Below, 26 T cell receptor beta chains from the same sample are listed, as sequenced in a study of shared clonotypes between healthy human individuals. The data were produced by immunoSEQ multiplex PCR, yet TCRdb's version contains in-frame clones alone and is incomplete. Here the sample spans around 1.1 million clones, around 82% being singletons. Sample: memory CD4+ T cells from PBMCs. The sample's subset: CD45RA-negative fraction. Receptors originate from a man between 18 and 35 years old in good health. Some clones in this sample may be carry-over from other donors' samples.

This chain links TRBV27 with TRBJ1-5; 9 bases agree with TRBD1. Trimming took 5 bases from V and 2 from J; bases not matched to a gene: 7. The germline V gene encodes CDR1 MNHEY and CDR2 SMNVEV (reference sequence). There are 16 residues in the CDR3. The DNA for the CDR3 is TGTGCCAGCAGTCCCGCTAGGACAGGGGGCAATCAGCCCCAGCATTTT. It yields the protein CASSPARTGGNQPQHF.

The chain links TRBV6-6 to TRBJ2-5; either TRBD1 or TRBD2 may fit D (5 bases each). The end of the DNA fits TRBJ2-7 better, so the J call may be wrong. CDR1 is MNHNY and CDR2 is SVGAGI in the germline V gene (reference sequence). The CDR3 runs to 12 residues. DNA of the CDR3: TGTGCCAGCAGTCAGGGACCGGTCGAGCAGTACTTC. Amino acid sequence: CASSQGPVEQYF.

The chain uses TRBV25-1 and TRBJ1-4, with unresolved D. Germline assignment: CDR1 MGHDK and CDR2 SYGVNS. V was clipped by 5 bases and J by 0 bases, with 7 bases between them. The CDR3 consists of 14 residues. In DNA form, the CDR3 reads TGTGCCAGCAGTTTGACTTCAACTAATGAAAAACTGTTTTTT. Translated, it gives CASSLTSTNEKLFF. Supplemented by reference TRBV25-1 and TRBJ1-4, the full variable domain reads EADIYQTPRYLVIGTGKKITLECSQTMGHDKMYWYQQDPGMELHLIHYSYGVNSTEKGDLSSESTVSRIRTEHFPLTLESARPSHTSQYLCASSLTSTNEKLFFGSGTQLSVL.

This clone was seen a few times. The rearrangement uses TRBV20-1 and TRBJ1-1, with D unclear. The germline V and J ends were trimmed by 1 base and 8 bases, with 8 bases remaining between them. Germline V lookup: CDR1 DFQATT, CDR2 SNEGSKA (reference sequence). The CDR3 runs 11 residues. The CDR3 bases are TGCAGTGCTAGAGTAACGGACGAAGCTTTCTTT. Its protein product is CSARVTDEAFF.

Regarding this clone: The sample carries other DNA sequences with the same CDR3. The chain carries TRBV2 and TRBJ2-7; D not certain. The germline V and J ends were trimmed by 3 bases and 4 bases, with 7 bases remaining between them. This CDR3 is built from 12 residues. Germline V CDR1 and CDR2: SNHLY, FYNNEI. The CDR3 loop reads CASSELAYEQYF. The CDR3 DNA follows: TGTGCCAGCAGTGAGCTGGCGTACGAGCAGTACTTC. Filled out from reference TRBV2 and TRBJ2-7, the complete variable domain reads EPEVTQTPSHQVTQMGQEVILRCVPISNHLYFYWYRQILGQKVEFLVSFYNNEISEKSEIFDDQFSVERPDGSNFTLKIRSTKLEDSAMYFCASSELAYEQYFGPGTRLTVT.

The chain couples TRBV18 to TRBJ2-1; 8 bases fit TRBD1. Germline assignment: CDR1 KGHSH and CDR2 LQKENI. The ends lost 3 bases at V and 8 bases at J; junction bases unmatched: 3. The CDR3 is 13 residues long. CDR3 loop: CASSPTGAHEQFF. CDR3 DNA: TGTGCCAGCTCACCGACAGGGGCTCATGAGCAGTTCTTC.

Concerning this clone: The sample carries other DNA sequences with the same CDR3. The J gene is TRBJ1-1, the V gene TRBV6-5; D is unresolved. Trimming shortened V by 2 bases and J by 4 bases, and 2 bases separated the two germline ends. The CDR3 contains 11 residues. Germline loops: CDR1 MNHEY, CDR2 SVGAGI. The CDR3 sequence is CASSYGTEAFF. CDR3 coding DNA: TGTGCCAGCAGTTACGGCACTGAAGCTTTCTTT.

V gene TRBV2 combines with J gene TRBJ2-7; D unresolved. The germline gives CDR1 SNHLY, CDR2 FYNNEI. The ends were cut back, 3 bases at V and 2 bases at J, with 8 bases in the middle. The CDR3 length is 13 residues. CDR3 amino acids: CASSESAAYEQYF. The DNA of the CDR3 is TGTGCCAGCAGTGAGTCGGCAGCCTACGAGCAGTACTTC.

A few counts support this clone. This rearrangement joins TRBV1 to TRBJ2-2. TRBV1 constitutes a pseudogene. The CDR3 consists of 14 residues. The CDR3 region has the DNA TGCACCAGCAGCCAAGGGAAGAACACCGGGGAGCTGTTTTTT. Translated, it gives CTSSQGKNTGELFF.

This clone has a handful of counts. The chain recombines TRBV7-3 with TRBJ2-2; maybe TRBD1 (5 bases). Trimming removed 1 base from V and 6 bases from J, with 15 bases in between. The CDR3 runs to 16 residues. Germline lookup yields CDR1 SGHTA and CDR2 FQGTGA. The CDR3 protein is CASSLNRQGLPGELFF. CDR3 nucleotides: TGTGCCAGCAGCTTAAACCGGCAGGGTCTCCCCGGGGAGCTGTTTTTT.

This clone was detected a few times. CDR3 sequence reads: CASSKGDRGLFTNYGYTF. The CDR3 DNA follows: TGTGCCAGCAGCAAAGGGGACAGGGGCCTTTTTACTAACTATGGCTACACCTTC. The chain uses TRBV21-1 and TRBJ1-2; the DNA was not used to check the table's D call, TRBD1. TRBV21-1 is a documented pseudogene. CDR3 size: 18 residues.

V gene TRBV2 combines with J gene TRBJ2-6, with D hard to call. Germline V gene data show CDR1 as SNHLY and CDR2 as FYNNEI. The CDR3 runs to 14 residues. V lost 7 bases and J 0 bases, leaving 7 bases between the germline ends. CDR3: CASNINSGANVLTF. The CDR3, as DNA: TGTGCCAGCAATATTAACTCTGGGGCCAACGTCCTGACTTTC. The variable domain in full, with the rest retrieved from reference TRBV2 and TRBJ2-6, is EPEVTQTPSHQVTQMGQEVILRCVPISNHLYFYWYRQILGQKVEFLVSFYNNEISEKSEIFDDQFSVERPDGSNFTLKIRSTKLEDSAMYFCASNINSGANVLTFGAGSRLTVL.

The chain links TRBV7-6 to TRBJ2-5; D ambiguous. Deletions cut 4 bases from V and 8 bases from J, with 14 bases between. From germline, CDR1 is SGHVS and CDR2 FNYEAQ. The CDR3 runs 13 residues. The CDR3, as DNA: TGTGCCAGCAGCTCTTTTGAGTCCCCAACCCAGTACTTC. This translates into CASSSFESPTQYF.

The chain couples TRBV4-2 to TRBJ1-4; TRBD1 agrees at 7 bases. Trimming took 0 bases from V and 7 from J; bases not matched to a gene: 5. The germline gives CDR1 LGHNA, CDR2 YNFKEQ. CDR3 size: 15 residues. The CDR3 nucleotides are TGTGCCAGCAGCCAAGACGGGACAGTCGGTGAAAAACTGTTTTTT. Its protein is CASSQDGTVGEKLFF.

The J gene is TRBJ2-2, the V gene TRBV10-2; D unclear. CDR1 and CDR2 from the germline V gene are WSHSY and SAAADI. This CDR3 region has 15 residues. Trimming stripped 4 bases from V and 3 bases from J, with 12 bases between. CDR3: CASSGRPMDTGELFF. The CDR3 coding sequence is TGCGCCAGCAGTGGACGGCCAATGGACACCGGGGAGCTGTTTTTT.

This clone has just a few counts. The rearrangement joins TRBV28 to TRBJ1-4; a possible D gene is TRBD1 (5 bases). Germline loops: CDR1 MDHEN, CDR2 SYDVKM. The V gene lost 4 bases and the J gene lost 8 bases, with 14 bases spanning the gap. The CDR3 has 14 residues. This CDR3 reads CASSSSSGPEKLFF. The CDR3 DNA reads as TGTGCCAGCAGTTCCTCTTCGGGGCCAGAAAAACTGTTTTTT. The full variable domain, rest sourced from reference TRBV28 and TRBJ1-4, is DVKVTQSSRYLVKRTGEKVFLECVQDMDHENMFWYRQDPGLGLRLIYFSYDVKMKEKGDIPEGYSVSREKKERFSLILESASTNQTSMYLCASSSSSGPEKLFFGSGTQLSVL.

The CDR3 reads CSAPRQGGQFF. The CDR3 DNA reads as TGCAGTGCGCCGAGACAGGGAGGGCAGTTCTTC. This chain connects TRBV20-1 to TRBJ2-1; TRBD1 might be the D (7 bases). V gave up 6 bases and J gave up 12 bases, with 15 bases separating them. Germline V gene data show CDR1 as DFQATT and CDR2 as SNEGSKA (reference sequence). This CDR3 has 11 residues.

The chain recombines TRBV29-1 with TRBJ2-1, with 11 bases lining up with TRBD2. After removal of 4 bases from V and 5 bases from J, the junction contained 7 bases not matched to a gene. CDR1 and CDR2 (germline): SQVTM, ANQGSEA. The CDR3 has 15 residues. In nucleotides, the CDR3 is TGCAGCGTTGCCCGGGGACTAGCGGTAAACAATGAGCAGTTCTTC. Protein sequence: CSVARGLAVNNEQFF.

The CDR3 here is CASSFLAGGPADTQYF. The CDR3 region has the DNA TGTGCCAGCAGCTTCCTAGCGGGAGGGCCCGCAGATACGCAGTATTTT. The chain joins TRBV11-2 to TRBJ2-3; 12 nucleotides line up with TRBD2. With V trimmed by 3 bases and J by 4 bases, 5 bases remained unmatched. The CDR3 is 16 amino acids. Germline values: CDR1 SGHAT, CDR2 FQNNGV.

This clone has more than one count but fewer than ten. The chain combines TRBV15 with TRBJ1-4; D is undetermined. Deletions cut 0 bases from V and 0 bases from J, with 8 bases between. Per the germline V gene, CDR1 is LNHNV and CDR2 is YYDKDF (reference sequence). The CDR3 is 16 residues long. CDR3 residues: CATSRDVAATNEKLFF. CDR3 nucleotides: TGTGCCACCAGCAGAGATGTGGCCGCAACTAATGAAAAACTGTTTTTT.

This sequence joins TRBV18 and TRBJ1-4; a weak D match, TRBD1 (6 bases). The germline CDR1 and CDR2 sequences are KGHSH and LQKENI. V was clipped by 8 bases and J by 7 bases, with 14 bases between them. The CDR3 is 13 amino acids. The CDR3 region is CASHRDVGEKLFF. Written as DNA, the CDR3 is TGTGCCAGCCACAGGGACGTAGGTGAAAAACTGTTTTTT.

The chain combines TRBV14 with TRBJ2-1; 8 bases match TRBD1. This CDR3 has 15 residues. Germline loops: CDR1 SGHDN, CDR2 FVKESK. V was pared by 5 bases and J by 4 bases, with 7 bases of the junction left unmatched. The CDR3 reads CASSAPGGFYNEQFF. The CDR3 DNA reads as TGTGCCAGCAGCGCCCCAGGGGGCTTTTACAATGAGCAGTTCTTC.

This sequence joins TRBV5-6 and TRBJ2-7; D ambiguous. This CDR3 spans 13 amino acids. V was shortened by 6 bases and J by 2 bases, with 12 bases between the two germline ends. Germline assignment: CDR1 SGHDT and CDR2 YYEEEE. DNA for the CDR3: TGTGCCAGCACACTATTCCTAACCTACGAGCAGTACTTC. Translation gives CASTLFLTYEQYF.

CDR3 nucleotide sequence: TGCGCCAGCAGCTTGGGAGGGACGCTCCCCTACGAGCAGTACTTC. Residues: CASSLGGTLPYEQYF. V and J are TRBV5-1 and TRBJ2-7; D tentatively fits TRBD1 or TRBD2 (5 bases each). V was clipped by 0 bases and J by 2 bases, with 12 bases between them. The CDR3 has 15 residues. The germline V gene encodes CDR1 SGHRS and CDR2 YFSETQ.

With respect to this clone: A read error is possible here, since a much larger clone lies one base away. The V and J genes are TRBV5-6 and TRBJ1-5; no reliable D call. CDR3 length: 13 amino acids. Looked up from germline, CDR1 is SGHDT and CDR2 is YYEEEE. The CDR3 loop is CAGSLEPDQPQHF. The DNA of the CDR3 is TGTGCCGGCAGCTTGGAACCTGATCAGCCCCAGCATTTT.

V and J are TRBV14 and TRBJ2-7, with D tentatively TRBD2 (6 bases). V gave up 4 bases and J gave up 3 bases, with 10 bases separating them. CDR1 and CDR2 from the germline V gene are SGHDN and FVKESK. This CDR3 has 13 residues. The CDR3 loop is CASSLGLFYEQYF. In DNA form, the CDR3 reads TGTGCCAGCAGCCTGGGACTTTTCTACGAGCAGTACTTC.